A single sample gave rise to the 30 T cell receptor beta chains below, sequenced in a study of cytomegalovirus exposure and HLA in healthy donors. Sequencing used immunoSEQ multiplex PCR; TCRdb keeps in-frame clones, though not all of them. This table has 90,000 to 120,000 clones, nearly 97% appearing once. The sequenced sample consisted of PBMCs. These receptors were obtained from a woman between 18 and 30 years old in good health and CMV-seronegative.

The CDR3 here is CASSSRAEGYEQYF. The CDR3 DNA sequence: TGTGCCAGCAGCTCCAGGGCGGAGGGTTACGAGCAGTACTTC. The rearrangement links TRBV11-2 to TRBJ2-7; D is perhaps TRBD2 (6 bases). The V gene lost 4 bases and the J gene lost 4 bases, with 14 bases spanning the gap. The CDR3 contains 14 residues. CDR1 is SGHAT and CDR2 is FQNNGV in the germline V gene.

The CDR3: CASSLDSYEQYF. In nucleotides, the CDR3 is TGTGCCAGCAGTTTGGACAGCTACGAGCAGTACTTC. The V call is TRBV27, the J call TRBJ2-7, with D perhaps TRBD1 (6 bases). Germline CDR1 and CDR2: MNHEY and SMNVEV (reference sequence). The CDR3 extends over 12 amino acids. V lost 3 bases, J lost 3 bases, and 6 bases lay in between.

This clone was recorded only once. The J gene is TRBJ1-1, the V gene TRBV6-5, with 8 bases matching TRBD1. The CDR3 has 14 residues. V gave up 4 bases and J gave up 7 bases; unmatched junction bases: 8. Germline lookup yields CDR1 MNHEY and CDR2 SVGAGI. As DNA, the CDR3 is TGTGCCAGCAGTTCCGGGACAGGCTATTTTGAAGCTTTCTTT. Translation gives CASSSGTGYFEAFF.

The chain links TRBV7-6 to TRBJ2-5; the D is unclear. The V and J ends lost 5 bases and 9 bases respectively, with 10 bases between them. Germline V gene sequence: CDR1 SGHVS, CDR2 FNYEAQ. CDR3 length: 11 amino acids. The DNA for the CDR3 is TGTGCCAGCAGCACCCTTGGGCCCCAGTACTTC. The encoded protein is CASSTLGPQYF.

This chain connects TRBV19 to TRBJ2-1, with D possibly being TRBD2 (7 bases). Trimming removed 7 bases from V and 7 bases from J, with 17 bases in between. Germline values: CDR1 LNHDA, CDR2 SQIVND (reference sequence). This CDR3 comprises 14 residues. The CDR3 DNA is TGTGCCAGTATCGGGGGGCCCGACATAAATGAGCAGTTCTTC. It yields the protein CASIGGPDINEQFF. Variable domain in full (rest from reference TRBV19 and TRBJ2-1): DGGITQSPKYLFRKEGQNVTLSCEQNLNHDAMYWYRQDPGQGLRLIYYSQIVNDFQKGDIAEGYSVSREKKESFPLTVTSAQKNPTAFYLCASIGGPDINEQFFGPGTRLTVL.

This sequence joins TRBV4-1 and TRBJ2-2, with D unclear. Trimming took off 0 bases at V and 7 bases at J, with 12 bases between the two ends. This CDR3 is 15 amino acids long. Germline values: CDR1 MGHRA, CDR2 YSYEKL. The DNA for the CDR3 is TGCGCCAGCAGCCAAGACCCTATCGCGGACGGGGAGCTGTTTTTT. Amino acid sequence: CASSQDPIADGELFF.

The V call is TRBV18, the J call TRBJ2-5, with 8 bases fitting TRBD1. CDR1 and CDR2 from the germline V gene are KGHSH and LQKENI. The CDR3 runs 17 residues. V lost 0 bases to trimming and J lost 7 bases; unmatched junction nucleotides: 13. The CDR3 is CASSPPGSGGAMGTQYF. CDR3 nucleotide sequence: TGTGCCAGCTCACCACCCGGGTCAGGGGGCGCGATGGGGACCCAGTACTTC.

The chain couples TRBV5-4 to TRBJ1-2, with 9 bases identical to TRBD1. Germline CDR1 reads SGHNT; CDR2 reads YYREEE (reference sequence). The CDR3 is 15 amino acids. Trimming cost V 4 bases and J 3 bases; bases outside gene matches: 7. CDR3 coding DNA: TGTGCCAGCAGCCCGGGACAGGGTTTCGACTATGGCTACACCTTC. Its translation is CASSPGQGFDYGYTF.

As regards this clone: An end of the junction does not agree with germline; a read error may underlie this. The CDR3 bases are TGTGCCAGCAGCCCTGGGACAGGGGGAAACGCCATATATTTT. It specifies CASSPGTGGNAIYF. This chain links TRBV7-9 with TRBJ1-3; 11 bases are shared with TRBD1. The germline V gene has CDR1 SEHNR and CDR2 FQNEAQ (reference sequence). CDR3 size: 14 residues.

V gene TRBV11-2 combines with J gene TRBJ2-2; no definite D call. CDR3 length: 14 residues. Germline V lookup: CDR1 SGHAT, CDR2 FQNNGV. V was pared by 4 bases and J by 3 bases, with 9 bases between. The CDR3 DNA follows: TGTGCCAGCAGCTCCATACAGCACACCGGGGAGCTGTTTTTT. This gives the protein CASSSIQHTGELFF.

The rearrangement joins TRBV19 to TRBJ2-7, with 7 bases identical to TRBD1. Germline lookup yields CDR1 LNHDA and CDR2 SQIVND (reference sequence). Trimming removed 10 bases from V and 7 bases from J; junction bases left unmatched: 13. This CDR3 spans 13 amino acids. Here the CDR3 DNA reads TGTGCCACACGCGAGACAGGGCAGGAAGAGCAGTACTTC. Encoded protein: CATRETGQEEQYF. The whole variable domain, remainder taken from reference TRBV19 and TRBJ2-7, is DGGITQSPKYLFRKEGQNVTLSCEQNLNHDAMYWYRQDPGQGLRLIYYSQIVNDFQKGDIAEGYSVSREKKESFPLTVTSAQKNPTAFYLCATRETGQEEQYFGPGTRLTVT.

J is TRBJ2-1 and V is TRBV6-6; D is perhaps TRBD2 (7 bases). Germline V gene sequence: CDR1 MNHNY, CDR2 SVGAGI (reference sequence). This CDR3 has 15 amino acids. The ends were cut back, 6 bases at V and 4 bases at J, with 16 bases in the middle. CDR3 sequence reads: CASSIQGGPYNEQFF. CDR3 nucleotides: TGTGCCAGCAGCATACAGGGAGGGCCATACAATGAGCAGTTCTTC.

The chain joins TRBV6-4 to TRBJ2-6; 12 bases align to TRBD1. The CDR3 contains 17 residues. Germline CDR1 MRHNA, CDR2 SNTAGT. Unmatched junction bases numbered 9, after V lost 0 bases and J lost 12 bases. CDR3 protein: CASSDSPGTGGSSVLTF. In DNA, the CDR3 is TGTGCCAGCAGTGACTCCCCGGGGACAGGGGGCTCTAGCGTCCTGACTTTC.

J is TRBJ1-5 and V is TRBV27; D remains unclear. The CDR3 contains 13 residues. Germline V gives CDR1 MNHEY, CDR2 SMNVEV (reference sequence). V lost 0 bases, J lost 4 bases, and 4 bases lay in between. CDR3 amino acids: CASSLSQNQPQHF. For the CDR3, the DNA is TGTGCCAGCAGTTTATCACAGAATCAGCCCCAGCATTTT.

The chain is built from TRBV28 and TRBJ1-2; weak D call: TRBD1 (6 bases). The germline V gene has CDR1 MDHEN and CDR2 SYDVKM. The CDR3 runs 13 residues. The V and J ends lost 5 bases and 5 bases respectively, with 12 bases between them. Here the CDR3 reads CASSAGAFYGYTF. CDR3 in DNA: TGTGCCAGCAGTGCAGGGGCGTTTTATGGCTACACCTTC.

The chain combines TRBV19 with TRBJ2-3; 13 nucleotides align to TRBD2. Germline V gene sequence: CDR1 LNHDA, CDR2 SQIVND (reference sequence). The CDR3 is 16 amino acids. V gave up 4 bases and J gave up 6 bases; unmatched junction bases: 7. CDR3 loop: CASSRGLAGAEDTQYF. The CDR3 DNA sequence: TGTGCCAGTAGTAGAGGACTAGCGGGGGCCGAGGATACGCAGTATTTT.

This sequence joins TRBV4-2 and TRBJ2-2, with D perhaps matching TRBD2 (6 bases). Germline V gene data show CDR1 as LGHNA and CDR2 as YNFKEQ. This CDR3 region has 16 residues. Trimming shortened V by 7 bases and J by 1 base, and 16 bases separated the two germline ends. The chain's CDR3 is CASNPTGGQNTGELFF. The CDR3 bases are TGTGCCAGCAACCCCACCGGGGGTCAGAACACCGGGGAGCTGTTTTTT.

The chain links TRBV19 to TRBJ2-7; D possibly corresponds to TRBD1 (5 bases). V lost 10 bases and J lost 0, with 10 bases in between. This CDR3 contains 12 residues. Germline lookup yields CDR1 LNHDA and CDR2 SQIVND (reference sequence). The CDR3 protein is CATQGSSYEQYF. CDR3 DNA sequence: TGTGCCACGCAGGGATCCTCCTACGAGCAGTACTTC. Full variable domain (rest looked up from reference TRBV19 and TRBJ2-7): DGGITQSPKYLFRKEGQNVTLSCEQNLNHDAMYWYRQDPGQGLRLIYYSQIVNDFQKGDIAEGYSVSREKKESFPLTVTSAQKNPTAFYLCATQGSSYEQYFGPGTRLTVT.

The chain combines TRBV7-9 with TRBJ1-1; no firm D call. Between the trimmed V and J ends, which lost 3 bases and 7 bases, there was a span of 12 bases. The V gene's germline CDR1 is SEHNR and CDR2 FQNEAQ (reference sequence). This CDR3 spans 13 amino acids. This chain's CDR3 is CASSLTQTDEAFF. The CDR3 nucleotides are TGTGCCAGCAGCTTGACACAAACCGATGAAGCTTTCTTT.

The CDR3 bases are TGTGCCAGTAGTGACCGGGACAGGGCCTACGAGCAGTACTTC. The encoded protein is CASSDRDRAYEQYF. The chain uses TRBV19 and TRBJ2-7; 9 bases map to TRBD1. There are 14 residues in the CDR3. Germline V gene lookup returns CDR1 LNHDA and CDR2 SQIVND (reference sequence). Trimming removed 5 bases from V and 2 bases from J; junction bases left unmatched: 4.

This clone was seen once. The chain couples TRBV7-6 to TRBJ1-2; tentatively, D is TRBD1 (5 bases). V was pared by 1 base and J by 0 bases, with 15 bases between. Germline assignment: CDR1 SGHVS and CDR2 FNYEAQ. The CDR3 loop spans 17 amino acids. CDR3 region: CASSLGANGAPNYGYTF. The CDR3 bases are TGTGCCAGCAGCTTAGGGGCTAATGGGGCGCCTAACTATGGCTACACCTTC. The complete variable domain, with remaining parts taken from reference TRBV7-6 and TRBJ1-2, reads GAGVSQSPRYKVTKRGQDVALRCDPISGHVSLYWYRQALGQGPEFLTYFNYEAQQDKSGLPNDRFSAERPEGSISTLTIQRTEQRDSAMYRCASSLGANGAPNYGYTFGSGTRLTVV.

V is TRBV2 and J is TRBJ1-1; D uncertain. The CDR3 has 13 residues. CDR1 and CDR2 (germline): SNHLY, FYNNEI. V was shortened by 2 bases and J by 0 bases, with 4 bases between the two germline ends. Written as DNA, the CDR3 is TGTGCCAGCAGTGAACAGTTGAACACTGAAGCTTTCTTT. Translating it yields CASSEQLNTEAFF.

The chain is built from TRBV4-1 and TRBJ1-2; 9 bases line up with TRBD1. The CDR3 consists of 16 residues. V lost 4 bases and J lost 5; bases outside the gene matches: 11. The germline V gene encodes CDR1 MGHRA and CDR2 YSYEKL. The CDR3 sequence is CASSLGTGFDSYGYTF. Written as DNA, the CDR3 is TGCGCCAGCAGCCTCGGGACAGGGTTCGATAGTTATGGCTACACCTTC.

The chain recombines TRBV5-1 with TRBJ1-1; maybe TRBD1 (6 bases). Trimming shortened V by 0 bases and J by 7 bases, and 10 bases separated the two germline ends. The CDR3 covers 13 residues. The V gene's germline CDR1 is SGHRS and CDR2 YFSETQ. This chain's CDR3 is CASSLDRALEAFF. The CDR3 DNA reads as TGCGCCAGCAGCTTGGACAGGGCTCTTGAAGCTTTCTTT.

The chain combines TRBV14 with TRBJ2-7; D remains unclear. The V end lost 1 base, the J end lost 5 bases, and 6 bases lay between the germline ends. Germline assignment: CDR1 SGHDN and CDR2 FVKESK. The CDR3 runs 12 residues. CDR3: CASSQVGHEQYF. CDR3 nucleotides: TGTGCCAGCAGCCAAGTTGGGCACGAGCAGTACTTC.

V is TRBV28 and J is TRBJ2-7; D call uncertain. Per the germline V gene, CDR1 is MDHEN and CDR2 is SYDVKM. V was trimmed by 7 bases and J by 9 bases, leaving 19 bases between them. The CDR3 has 13 amino acids. This chain's CDR3 is CASTQLRRLGQYF. CDR3 DNA: TGTGCCAGCACCCAATTGAGGCGGCTCGGGCAGTACTTC.

The chain uses TRBV20-1 and TRBJ1-2; no clear D. Germline assignment: CDR1 DFQATT and CDR2 SNEGSKA (reference sequence). Trimming removed 3 bases from V and 14 bases from J, with 10 bases in between. The CDR3 has 9 amino acids. The CDR3 spells CSASPGRTF. The CDR3 bases are TGCAGTGCTAGCCCCGGGAGGACCTTC.

The V and J genes are TRBV9 and TRBJ1-1; the D is unclear. The V gene lost 2 bases and the J gene lost 6 bases, with 14 bases spanning the gap. CDR3 size: 14 residues. Germline CDR1 SGDLS, CDR2 YYNGEE. CDR3 residues: CASSVFSGSSEAFF. Here the CDR3 DNA reads TGTGCCAGCAGCGTTTTCTCGGGTAGCTCTGAAGCTTTCTTT.

The genes are TRBV7-3 and TRBJ2-1, with D possibly matching TRBD2 (5 bases). CDR3 length equals 15 residues. The V end was cut by 5 bases, the J end by 2 bases, with 13 bases between. The germline V gene has CDR1 SGHTA and CDR2 FQGTGA. CDR3 protein: CASSPSPGTYNEQFF. CDR3 DNA sequence: TGTGCCAGCAGCCCCTCGCCGGGAACCTACAATGAGCAGTTCTTC.

The chain carries TRBV5-4 and TRBJ1-2, with TRBD1 matching over 12 bases. Germline V gives CDR1 SGHNT, CDR2 YYREEE (reference sequence). V lost 6 bases, J lost 7 bases, and 10 bases stayed unmatched. This CDR3 is built from 15 residues. DNA of the CDR3: TGTGCCAGCACCGTGCCGGGACAGGGGGCGGTTGGCTACACCTTC. This translates into CASTVPGQGAVGYTF.